This entry concerns a single T cell receptor beta chain. The data originate from a study of blood T cell repertoires in COVID-19. For the study at large: Acute and convalescent COVID-19 specimens originated in the United States, Italy and Spain. Sources were T cells, B-cell-depleted T cells, or PBMCs; the material itself was cDNA or gDNA.

How the authors handled the data: Counts of nucleated cells, estimated from reference gene primer amplification, were obtained. The protocol was immunoSEQ multiplex PCR, while the TCRdb copy is restricted to in-frame clones and leaves out a portion. That table gives V, J and clone size, and the DNA gave D and trimming. The sample includes 280,000 or so clones, around 85% of them seen just once. The sequenced material came from peripheral blood. The sequence came from a woman aged 25 to 39 who had recovered from COVID-19.

CDR3 coding DNA: TGCGCCAGCAGCCAAGTGTGGATAGGCAGGGCCACTGAAGCTTTCTTT. Its protein is CASSQVWIGRATEAFF. J is TRBJ1-1 and V is TRBV4-1; a weak D match, TRBD1 (5 bases). Trimming removed 1 base at V and 4 bases at J, with 16 bases between. There are 16 residues in the CDR3. Germline V gives CDR1 MGHRA, CDR2 YSYEKL.